This TCR beta chain was sequenced in a study of cytomegalovirus exposure and HLA in healthy donors. Study summary: In an early release, HLA-typed donors contributed approximately 80 million unique TCR sequences. Study-wide results and caveats: Roughly uniform depth of sequencing across donors was assumed in presence/absence analyses.

The PCR ran on 60 Vbeta and 13 Jbeta primers. Repertoires were generated with immunoSEQ multiplex PCR, while TCRdb's copy carries only in-frame clones and drops some. This table holds about 190,000 clones, around 81% found once. A remark on this clone: Its antigen remains unidentified.

Nominal health characterized the donors when sampled, though unrecorded immune exposures were likely. The germline CDR1 and CDR2 sequences are SQVTM and ANQGSEA. CDR3 length: 16 amino acids. V gave up 1 base and J gave up 8 bases; unmatched junction bases: 16. The source of this sequence is a woman aged 18-35 years in good health and CMV-seropositive. Material for sequencing was PBMCs. The V call is TRBV29-1, the J call TRBJ1-1; 7 bases are a match to TRBD1. The CDR3 nucleotides read TGCAGCGTTGAAGTCGTTTTAAGGGGGCAGGGCCTAGAAGCTTTCTTT. It is translated as CSVEVVLRGQGLEAFF.